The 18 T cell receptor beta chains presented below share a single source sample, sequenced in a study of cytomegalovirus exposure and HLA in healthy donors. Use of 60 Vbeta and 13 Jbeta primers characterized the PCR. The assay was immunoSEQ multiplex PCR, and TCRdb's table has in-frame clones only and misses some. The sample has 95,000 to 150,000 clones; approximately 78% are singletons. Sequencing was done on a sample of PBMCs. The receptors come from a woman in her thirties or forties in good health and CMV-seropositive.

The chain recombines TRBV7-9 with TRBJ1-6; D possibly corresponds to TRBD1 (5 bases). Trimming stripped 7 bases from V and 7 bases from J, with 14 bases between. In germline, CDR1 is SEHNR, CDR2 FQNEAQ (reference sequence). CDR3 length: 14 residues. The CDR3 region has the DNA TGTGCCAGCACCCTAAGCCGACAGAATTCACCCCTCCACTTT. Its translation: CASTLSRQNSPLHF.

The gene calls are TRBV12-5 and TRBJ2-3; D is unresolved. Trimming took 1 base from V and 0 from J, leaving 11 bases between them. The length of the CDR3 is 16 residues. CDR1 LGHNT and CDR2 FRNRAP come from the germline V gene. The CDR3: CASGLGLVTSTDTQYF. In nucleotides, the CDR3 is TGTGCTAGTGGTTTGGGACTCGTCACTAGCACAGATACGCAGTATTTT. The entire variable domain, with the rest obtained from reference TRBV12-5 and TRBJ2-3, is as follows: DARVTQTPRHKVTEMGQEVTMRCQPILGHNTVFWYRQTMMQGLELLAYFRNRAPLDDSGMPKDRFSAEMPDATLATLKIQPSEPRDSAVYFCASGLGLVTSTDTQYFGPGTRLTVL.

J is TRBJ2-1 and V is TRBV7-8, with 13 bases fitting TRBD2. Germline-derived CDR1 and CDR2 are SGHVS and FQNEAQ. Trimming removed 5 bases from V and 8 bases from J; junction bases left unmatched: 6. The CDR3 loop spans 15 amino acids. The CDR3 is CASSQTGLAGHEQFF. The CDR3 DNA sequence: TGTGCCAGCAGCCAAACGGGACTAGCGGGGCATGAGCAGTTCTTC.

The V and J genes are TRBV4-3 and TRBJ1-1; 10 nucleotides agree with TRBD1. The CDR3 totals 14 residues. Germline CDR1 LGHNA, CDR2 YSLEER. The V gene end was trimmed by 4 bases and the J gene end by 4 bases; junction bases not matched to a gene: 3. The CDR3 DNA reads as TGCGCCAGCAGCCTCCGGACAGGGGGCACTGAAGCTTTCTTT. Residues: CASSLRTGGTEAFF.

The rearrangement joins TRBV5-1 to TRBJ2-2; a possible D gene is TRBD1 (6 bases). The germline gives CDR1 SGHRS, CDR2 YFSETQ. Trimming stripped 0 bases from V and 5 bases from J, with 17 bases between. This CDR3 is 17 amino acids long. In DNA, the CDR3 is TGCGCCAGCAGCTTGGCGAGCACAGGGTCGGGAACCGGGGAGCTGTTTTTT. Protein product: CASSLASTGSGTGELFF.

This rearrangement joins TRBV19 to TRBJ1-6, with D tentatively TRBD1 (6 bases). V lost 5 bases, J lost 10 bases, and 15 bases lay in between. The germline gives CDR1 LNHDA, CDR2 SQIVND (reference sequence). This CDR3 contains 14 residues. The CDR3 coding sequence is TGTGCCAGTAGTGAACAGGGTACTGGCTCACCCCTCCACTTT. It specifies CASSEQGTGSPLHF.

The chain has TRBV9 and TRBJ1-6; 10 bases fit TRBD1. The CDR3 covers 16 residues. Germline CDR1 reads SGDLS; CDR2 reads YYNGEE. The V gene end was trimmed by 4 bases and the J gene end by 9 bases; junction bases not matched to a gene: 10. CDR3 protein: CASSSARQGAFSPLHF. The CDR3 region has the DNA TGTGCCAGCAGCTCAGCCCGACAGGGGGCATTTTCACCCCTCCACTTT.

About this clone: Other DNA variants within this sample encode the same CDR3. The CDR3 is CAIRIAANTEAFF. Here the CDR3 DNA reads TGTGCCATCCGAATCGCGGCGAACACTGAAGCTTTCTTT. This chain connects TRBV10-3 to TRBJ1-1; D unclear. The CDR3 runs 13 residues. V was shortened by 8 bases and J by 1 base, with 11 bases between the two germline ends. Germline CDR1 and CDR2: ENHRY and SYGVKD.

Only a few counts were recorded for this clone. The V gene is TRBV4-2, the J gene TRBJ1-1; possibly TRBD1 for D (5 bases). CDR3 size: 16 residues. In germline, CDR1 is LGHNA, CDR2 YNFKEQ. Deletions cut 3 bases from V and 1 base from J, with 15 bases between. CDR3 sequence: CASSHAAYRRNTEAFF. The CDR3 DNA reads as TGTGCCAGCAGCCACGCCGCCTACAGGAGGAACACTGAAGCTTTCTTT.

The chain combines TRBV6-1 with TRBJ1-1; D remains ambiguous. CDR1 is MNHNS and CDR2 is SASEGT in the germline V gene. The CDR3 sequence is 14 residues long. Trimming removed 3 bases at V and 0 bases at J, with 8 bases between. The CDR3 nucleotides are TGTGCCAGCAGTGAGTCCGGGGTGAACACTGAAGCTTTCTTT. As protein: CASSESGVNTEAFF.

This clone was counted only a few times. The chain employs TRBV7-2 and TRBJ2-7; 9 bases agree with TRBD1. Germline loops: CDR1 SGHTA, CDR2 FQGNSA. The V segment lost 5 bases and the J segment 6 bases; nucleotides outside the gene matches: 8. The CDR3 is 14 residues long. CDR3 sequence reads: CASSVRDRVFEQYF. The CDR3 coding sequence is TGTGCCAGCAGCGTCCGGGACAGGGTTTTCGAGCAGTACTTC.

The CDR3 DNA is TGTGCCAGCAGCTTTATCCAGGGGAGCGAAGCTTTCTTT. This encodes CASSFIQGSEAFF. V usage is TRBV7-2 and J usage is TRBJ1-1; TRBD1 is a possible D gene (6 bases). The V gene lost 3 bases and the J gene lost 8 bases, with 13 bases spanning the gap. Germline assignment: CDR1 SGHTA and CDR2 FQGNSA. The length of the CDR3 is 13 residues.

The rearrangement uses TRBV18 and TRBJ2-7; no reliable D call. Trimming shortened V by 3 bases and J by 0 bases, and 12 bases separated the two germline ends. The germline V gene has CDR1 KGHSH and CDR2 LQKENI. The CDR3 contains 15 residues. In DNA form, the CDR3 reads TGTGCCAGCTCACCCCAGGCTAAGTACTCCTACGAGCAGTACTTC. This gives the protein CASSPQAKYSYEQYF.

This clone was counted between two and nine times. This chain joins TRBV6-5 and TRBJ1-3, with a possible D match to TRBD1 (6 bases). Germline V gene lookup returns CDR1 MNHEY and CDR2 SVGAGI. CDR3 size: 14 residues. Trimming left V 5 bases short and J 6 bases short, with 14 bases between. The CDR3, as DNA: TGTGCCAGCAGTCCCGCTGGGGGGGCAAACACCATATATTTT. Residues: CASSPAGGANTIYF.

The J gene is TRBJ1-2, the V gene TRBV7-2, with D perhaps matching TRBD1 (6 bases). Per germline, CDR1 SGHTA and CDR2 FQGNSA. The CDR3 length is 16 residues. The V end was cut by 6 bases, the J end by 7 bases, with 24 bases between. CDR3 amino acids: CASSPFTDSALAGYTF. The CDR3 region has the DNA TGTGCCAGCAGTCCATTCACGGACAGCGCCCTCGCTGGCTACACCTTC.

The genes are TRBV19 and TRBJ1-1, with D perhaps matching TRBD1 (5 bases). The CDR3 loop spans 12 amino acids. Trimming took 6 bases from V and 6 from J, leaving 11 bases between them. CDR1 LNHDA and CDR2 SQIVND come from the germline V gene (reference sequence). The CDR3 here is CASSHPRAEAFF. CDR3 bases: TGTGCCAGTAGCCACCCCAGGGCTGAAGCTTTCTTT.

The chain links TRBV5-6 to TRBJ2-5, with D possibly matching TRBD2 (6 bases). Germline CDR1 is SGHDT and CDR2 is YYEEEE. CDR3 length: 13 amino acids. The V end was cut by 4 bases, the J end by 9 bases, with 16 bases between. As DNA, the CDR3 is TGTGCCAGCAGCATGGGACTGCCTTACCCCCAGTACTTC. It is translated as CASSMGLPYPQYF.

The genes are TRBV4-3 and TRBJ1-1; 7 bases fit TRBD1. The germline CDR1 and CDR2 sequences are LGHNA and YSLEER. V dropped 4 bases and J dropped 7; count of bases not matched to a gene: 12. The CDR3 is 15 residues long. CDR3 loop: CASSPGQVTIYEAFF. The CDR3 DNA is TGCGCCAGCAGCCCCGGACAGGTGACGATTTATGAAGCTTTCTTT.